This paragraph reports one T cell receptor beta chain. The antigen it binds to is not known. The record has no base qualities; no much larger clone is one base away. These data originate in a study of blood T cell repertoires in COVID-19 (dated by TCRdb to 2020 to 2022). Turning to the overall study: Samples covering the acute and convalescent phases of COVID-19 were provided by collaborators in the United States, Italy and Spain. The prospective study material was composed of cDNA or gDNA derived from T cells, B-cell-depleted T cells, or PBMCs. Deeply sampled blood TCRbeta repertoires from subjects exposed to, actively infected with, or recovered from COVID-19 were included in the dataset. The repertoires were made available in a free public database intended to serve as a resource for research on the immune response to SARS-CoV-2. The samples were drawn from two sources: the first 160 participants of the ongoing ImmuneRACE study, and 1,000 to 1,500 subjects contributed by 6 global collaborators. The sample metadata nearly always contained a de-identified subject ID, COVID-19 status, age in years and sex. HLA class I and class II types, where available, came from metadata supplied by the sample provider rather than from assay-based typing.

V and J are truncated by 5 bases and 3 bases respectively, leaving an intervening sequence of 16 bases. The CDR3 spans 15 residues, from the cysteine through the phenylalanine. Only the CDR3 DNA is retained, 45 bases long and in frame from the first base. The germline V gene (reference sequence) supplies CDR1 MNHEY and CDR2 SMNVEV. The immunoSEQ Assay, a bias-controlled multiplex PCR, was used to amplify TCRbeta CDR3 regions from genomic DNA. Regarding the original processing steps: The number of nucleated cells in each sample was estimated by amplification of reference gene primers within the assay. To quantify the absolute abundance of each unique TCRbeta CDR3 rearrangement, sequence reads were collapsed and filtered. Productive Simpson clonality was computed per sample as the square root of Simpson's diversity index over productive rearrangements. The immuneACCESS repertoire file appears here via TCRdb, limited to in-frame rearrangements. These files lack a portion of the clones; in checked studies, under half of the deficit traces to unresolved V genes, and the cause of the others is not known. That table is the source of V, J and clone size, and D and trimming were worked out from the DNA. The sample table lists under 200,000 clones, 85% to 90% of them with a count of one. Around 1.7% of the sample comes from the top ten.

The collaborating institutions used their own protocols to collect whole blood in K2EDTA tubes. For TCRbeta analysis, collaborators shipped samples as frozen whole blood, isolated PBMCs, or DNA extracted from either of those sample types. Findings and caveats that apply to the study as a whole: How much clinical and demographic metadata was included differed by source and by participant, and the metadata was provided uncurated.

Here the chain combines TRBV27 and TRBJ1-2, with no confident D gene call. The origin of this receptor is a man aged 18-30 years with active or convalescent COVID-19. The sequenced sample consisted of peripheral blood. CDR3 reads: CASSTQPGEDYGYTF. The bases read TGTGCCAGCAGTACACAACCCGGGGAGGACTATGGCTACACCTTC.